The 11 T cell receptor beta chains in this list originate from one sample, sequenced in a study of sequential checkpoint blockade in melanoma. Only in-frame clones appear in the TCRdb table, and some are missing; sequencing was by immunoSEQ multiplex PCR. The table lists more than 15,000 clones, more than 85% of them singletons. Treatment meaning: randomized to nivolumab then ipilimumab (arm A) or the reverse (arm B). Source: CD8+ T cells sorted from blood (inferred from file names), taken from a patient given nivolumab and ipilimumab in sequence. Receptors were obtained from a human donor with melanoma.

CDR3 protein: CASSPQDRGSGEKLFF. The CDR3 DNA is TGCGCCAGCAGCCCACAAGACAGGGGGAGCGGTGAAAAACTGTTTTTT. J is TRBJ1-4 and V is TRBV4-3, with TRBD1 matching 9 bases. The CDR3 has 16 residues. The ends lost 4 bases at V and 7 bases at J; junction bases unmatched: 10. CDR1 LGHNA and CDR2 YSLEER come from the germline V gene.

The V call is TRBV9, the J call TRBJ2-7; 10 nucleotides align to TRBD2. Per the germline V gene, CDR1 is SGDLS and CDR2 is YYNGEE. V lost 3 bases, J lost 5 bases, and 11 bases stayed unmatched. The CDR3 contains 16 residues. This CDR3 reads CASSARGIAGGHEQYF. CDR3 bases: TGTGCCAGCAGCGCCAGGGGAATAGCGGGAGGCCACGAGCAGTACTTC.

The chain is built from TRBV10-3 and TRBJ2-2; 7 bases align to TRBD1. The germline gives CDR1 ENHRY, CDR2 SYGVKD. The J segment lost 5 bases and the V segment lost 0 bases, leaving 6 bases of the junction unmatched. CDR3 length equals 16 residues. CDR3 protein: CAISESGQARTGELFF. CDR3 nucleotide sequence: TGTGCCATCAGTGAGTCTGGACAGGCACGGACCGGGGAGCTGTTTTTT.

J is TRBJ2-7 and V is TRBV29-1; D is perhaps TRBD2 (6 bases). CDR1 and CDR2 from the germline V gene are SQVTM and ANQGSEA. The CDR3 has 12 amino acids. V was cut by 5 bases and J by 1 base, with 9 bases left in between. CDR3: CSVRTTSYEQYF. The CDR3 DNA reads TGCAGCGTTCGGACTACTTCCTACGAGCAGTACTTC.

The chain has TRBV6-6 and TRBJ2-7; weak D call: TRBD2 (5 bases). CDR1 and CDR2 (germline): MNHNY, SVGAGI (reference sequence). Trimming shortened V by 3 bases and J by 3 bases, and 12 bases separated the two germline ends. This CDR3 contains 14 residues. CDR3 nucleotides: TGTGCCAGCAGTTATTCGAGGGTAGGCTACGAGCAGTACTTC. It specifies CASSYSRVGYEQYF.

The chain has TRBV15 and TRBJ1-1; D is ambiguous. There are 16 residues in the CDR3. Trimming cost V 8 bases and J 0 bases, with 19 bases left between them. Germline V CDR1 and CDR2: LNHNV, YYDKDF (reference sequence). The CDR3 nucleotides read TGTGCCACCCAACGGGTCCCACGGGGTATGAACACTGAAGCTTTCTTT. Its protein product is CATQRVPRGMNTEAFF. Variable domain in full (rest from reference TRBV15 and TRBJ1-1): DAMVIQNPRYQVTQFGKPVTLSCSQTLNHNVMYWYQQKSSQAPKLLFHYYDKDFNNEADTPDNFQSRRPNTSFCFLDIRSPGLGDTAMYLCATQRVPRGMNTEAFFGQGTRLTVV.

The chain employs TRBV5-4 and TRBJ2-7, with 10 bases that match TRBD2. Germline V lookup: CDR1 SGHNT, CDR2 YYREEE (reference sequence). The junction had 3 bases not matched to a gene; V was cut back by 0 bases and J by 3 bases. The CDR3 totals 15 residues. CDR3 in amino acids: CASSLASGSNYEQYF. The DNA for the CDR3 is TGTGCCAGCAGCTTGGCTAGCGGGAGTAACTACGAGCAGTACTTC.

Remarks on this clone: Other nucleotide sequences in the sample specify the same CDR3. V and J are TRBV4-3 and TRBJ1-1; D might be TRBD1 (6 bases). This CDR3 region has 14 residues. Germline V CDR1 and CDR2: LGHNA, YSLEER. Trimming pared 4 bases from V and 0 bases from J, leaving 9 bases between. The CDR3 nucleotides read TGCGCCAGCAGCCCAACAGGGTTGAACACTGAAGCTTTCTTT. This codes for CASSPTGLNTEAFF.

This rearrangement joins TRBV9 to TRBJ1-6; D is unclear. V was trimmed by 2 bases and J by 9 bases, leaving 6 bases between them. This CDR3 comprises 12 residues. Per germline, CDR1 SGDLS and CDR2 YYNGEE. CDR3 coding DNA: TGTGCCAGCAGCGTCCTAGGTTCACCCCTCCACTTT. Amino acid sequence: CASSVLGSPLHF.

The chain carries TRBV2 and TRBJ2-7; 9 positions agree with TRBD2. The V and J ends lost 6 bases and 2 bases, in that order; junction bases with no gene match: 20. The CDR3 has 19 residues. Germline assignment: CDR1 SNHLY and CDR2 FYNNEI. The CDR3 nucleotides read TGTGCCAGCAGCAGTGAGGGGGTAATAGCGGGAGAAGGCCCCTACGAGCAGTACTTC. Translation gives CASSSEGVIAGEGPYEQYF.

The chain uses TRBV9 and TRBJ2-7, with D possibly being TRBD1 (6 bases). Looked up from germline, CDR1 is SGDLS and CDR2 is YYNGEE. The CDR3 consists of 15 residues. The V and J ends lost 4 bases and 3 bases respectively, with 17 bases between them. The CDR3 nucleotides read TGTGCCAGCAGCCCTCTGACAGGTCCCGGCTACGAGCAGTACTTC. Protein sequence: CASSPLTGPGYEQYF.